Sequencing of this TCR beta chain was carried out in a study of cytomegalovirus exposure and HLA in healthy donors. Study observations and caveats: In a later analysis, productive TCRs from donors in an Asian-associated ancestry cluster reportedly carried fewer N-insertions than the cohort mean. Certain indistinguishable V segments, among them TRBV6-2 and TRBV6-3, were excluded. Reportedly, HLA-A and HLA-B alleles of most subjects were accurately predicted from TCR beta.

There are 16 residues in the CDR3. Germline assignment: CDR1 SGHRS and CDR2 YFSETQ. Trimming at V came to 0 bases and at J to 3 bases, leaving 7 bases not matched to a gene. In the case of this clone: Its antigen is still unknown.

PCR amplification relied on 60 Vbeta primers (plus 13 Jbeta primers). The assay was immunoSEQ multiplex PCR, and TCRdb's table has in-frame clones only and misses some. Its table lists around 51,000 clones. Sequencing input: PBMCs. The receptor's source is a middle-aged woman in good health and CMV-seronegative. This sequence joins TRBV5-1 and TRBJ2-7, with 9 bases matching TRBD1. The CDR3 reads CASSLGVDRGFYEQYF. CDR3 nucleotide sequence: TGCGCCAGCAGCTTGGGGGTGGACAGGGGTTTCTACGAGCAGTACTTC.